Below, 3 T cell receptor beta chains from the same sample are listed, as sequenced in a study of T cells after yellow fever vaccination. Using its own MiXCR run on the 5' RACE reads, TCRdb lists one record per CDR3 protein. This table holds more than 350,000 distinct CDR3 sequences, under 14% found once. This specimen was PBMCs, taken on the day of the first yellow fever vaccination. Receptor source: a man aged 18-30 years who received the YFV17D yellow fever vaccine.

This clonotype was counted between two and nine times. This rearrangement joins TRBV11-2 to TRBJ2-2; D gene ambiguous. This CDR3 is 15 amino acids long. CDR1 is SGHAT, CDR2 FQNNGV, per germline. V lost 6 bases to trimming and J lost 0 bases, with 11 bases between them. The CDR3 DNA sequence: TGTGCCAGCAGTCCCGCTAATTCGAACACCGGGGAGCTGTTTTTT. It translates to CASSPANSNTGELFF. Drawing the rest from reference TRBV11-2 and TRBJ2-2, the complete variable domain is EAGVAQSPRYKIIEKRQSVAFWCNPISGHATLYWYQQILGQGPKLLIQFQNNGVVDDSQLPKDRFSAERLKGVDSTLKIQPAKLEDSAVYLCASSPANSNTGELFFGEGSRLTVL.

The CDR3 sequence: CASSQSNNQPQHF. In nucleotides, the CDR3 is TGTGCCAGCAGTCAATCGAACAATCAGCCCCAGCATTTT. The chain has TRBV6-2 or TRBV6-3 and TRBJ1-5; D unclear. CDR1 is MNHEY and CDR2 is SVGEGT in the germline V gene. Trimming pared 5 bases from V and 3 bases from J, leaving 8 bases between. CDR3 length: 13 amino acids.

The chain carries TRBV5-5 and TRBJ2-1, with D maybe TRBD2 (5 bases). The CDR3 totals 16 residues. Per the germline V gene, CDR1 is SGHKS and CDR2 is YYEKEE (reference sequence). The V end lost 0 bases, the J end lost 4 bases, and 14 bases lay between the germline ends. As DNA, the CDR3 is TGTGCCAGCAGCTTGGGCTTGTTGGAGGTATACAATGAGCAGTTCTTC. Translation: CASSLGLLEVYNEQFF.